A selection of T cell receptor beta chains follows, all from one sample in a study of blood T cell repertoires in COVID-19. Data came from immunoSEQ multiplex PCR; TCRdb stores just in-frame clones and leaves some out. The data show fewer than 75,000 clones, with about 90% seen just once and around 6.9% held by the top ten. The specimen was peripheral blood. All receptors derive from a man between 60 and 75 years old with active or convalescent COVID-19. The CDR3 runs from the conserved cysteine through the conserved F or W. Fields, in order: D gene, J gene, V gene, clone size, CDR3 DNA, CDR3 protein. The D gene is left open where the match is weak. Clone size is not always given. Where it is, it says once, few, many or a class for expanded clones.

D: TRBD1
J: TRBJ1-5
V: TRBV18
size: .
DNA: TGTGCCAGCTCACAACAGGGGAGCAATCAGCCCCAGCATTTT
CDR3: CASSQQGSNQPQHF

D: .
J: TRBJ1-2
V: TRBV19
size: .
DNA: TGTGCCAGTAGGCCCGAGGACGGCACGAAGGGGCACTTC
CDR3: CASRPEDGTKGHF

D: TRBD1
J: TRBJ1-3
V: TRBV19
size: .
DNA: TGTGCCAGTAGTTCGGGACAGGGGGCCCGGAGCTCTGGAAACACCATATATTTT
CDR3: CASSSGQGARSSGNTIYF

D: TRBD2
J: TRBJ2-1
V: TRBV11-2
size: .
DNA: TGTGCCAGCAGTGGGACTAGCGGAATGAATGAGCAGTTCTTC
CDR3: CASSGTSGMNEQFF

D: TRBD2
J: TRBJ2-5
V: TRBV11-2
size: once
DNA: TGTGCCAGCCGCCGACCCGGGACTAGTCAAGAGACCCAGTACTTC
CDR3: CASRRPGTSQETQYF

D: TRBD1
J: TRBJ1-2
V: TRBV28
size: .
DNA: TGTGCCAGCACAGATTTCCAGGACAGGGGAGCGGGGGGCTACACCTTC
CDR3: CASTDFQDRGAGGYTF

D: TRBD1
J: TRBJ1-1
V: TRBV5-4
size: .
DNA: TGTGCCAGCAAGAGGGACAGGGACACTGAAGCTTTCTTT
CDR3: CASKRDRDTEAFF

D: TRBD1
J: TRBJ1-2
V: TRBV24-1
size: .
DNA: TGTGCCACCAGTGACCCGGACAGGGGCGACTATGGCTACACCTTC
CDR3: CATSDPDRGDYGYTF

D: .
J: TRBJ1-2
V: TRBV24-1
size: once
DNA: TGTGCCACCAGTGCCAACCGGGGGAACTATGGCTACACCTTC
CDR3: CATSANRGNYGYTF

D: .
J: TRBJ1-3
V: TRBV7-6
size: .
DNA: TGTGCCAGCAGCTTAGGGGGGGGAAGGAGCTCTGGAAACACCATATATTTT
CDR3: CASSLGGGRSSGNTIYF

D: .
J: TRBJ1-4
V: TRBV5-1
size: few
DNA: TGCGCCAGCAGCCCCGGATCACAGGGAGAAAAACTGTTTTTT
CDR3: CASSPGSQGEKLFF

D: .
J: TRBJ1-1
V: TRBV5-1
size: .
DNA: TGCGCCAGCAGCTTGGAGGCAGGAGGAGCTTTCTTT
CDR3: CASSLEAGGAFF

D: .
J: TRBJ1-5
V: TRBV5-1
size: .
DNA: TGCGCCAGCAGCGGGCCGGGGGGGCTTACCAATCAGCCCCAGCATTTT
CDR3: CASSGPGGLTNQPQHF

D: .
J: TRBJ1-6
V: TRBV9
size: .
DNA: TGTGCCAGCAGCGCTCAGCCCTTTGGTGGCAGGGCAGATTCACCCCTCCACTTT
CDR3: CASSAQPFGGRADSPLHF

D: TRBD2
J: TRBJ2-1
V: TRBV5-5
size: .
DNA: TGTGCCAGCAGCCCTGTAGCGGGAGAGAAGAATGAGCAGTTCTTC
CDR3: CASSPVAGEKNEQFF

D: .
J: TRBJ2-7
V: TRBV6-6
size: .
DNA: TGTGCCAGCAGACCTCGGGGTAGGTTATTTTCCGAGCAGTACTTC
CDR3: CASRPRGRLFSEQYF

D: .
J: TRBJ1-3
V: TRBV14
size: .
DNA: TGTGCCAGCAGCCAAACAGGGCAAGGAAACACCATATATTTT
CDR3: CASSQTGQGNTIYF

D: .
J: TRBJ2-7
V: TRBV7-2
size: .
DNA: TGTGCCAGCAGCGCTGCTAGGGGGTCCTACGAGCAGTACTTC
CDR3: CASSAARGSYEQYF

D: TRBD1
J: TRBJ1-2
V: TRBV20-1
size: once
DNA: TGCAGTGCTAGTACCGGGACAGGGGGCGCGTATGGCTACACCTTC
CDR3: CSASTGTGGAYGYTF

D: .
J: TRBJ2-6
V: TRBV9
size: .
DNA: TGTGCCAGCAAAGGACAGATAAACTCTGGGGCCAACGTCCTGACTTTC
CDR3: CASKGQINSGANVLTF

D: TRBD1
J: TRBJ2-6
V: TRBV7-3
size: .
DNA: TGTGCCAGCAGCTTAACCCGACAGGGTTCCCTCTCTGGGGCCAACGTCCTGACTTTC
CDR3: CASSLTRQGSLSGANVLTF

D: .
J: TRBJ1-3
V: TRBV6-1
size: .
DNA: TGTGCCAGCAGTGCACAGGGATCAAGCTCTGGAAACACCATATATTTT
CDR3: CASSAQGSSSGNTIYF

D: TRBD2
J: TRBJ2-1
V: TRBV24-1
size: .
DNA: TGTGCCACCAGTCGTGGCGGCGGGAGCAATGAGCAGTTCTTC
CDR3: CATSRGGGSNEQFF

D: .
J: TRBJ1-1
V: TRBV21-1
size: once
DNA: TGTGCCAGCAGCACCCGACAGGGTCTGACTGAAGCTTTCTTT
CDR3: CASSTRQGLTEAFF

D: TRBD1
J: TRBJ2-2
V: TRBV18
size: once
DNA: TGTGCCAGCTCACCAAACGAGGGGGCATGGACCGGGGAGCTGTTTTTT
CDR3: CASSPNEGAWTGELFF

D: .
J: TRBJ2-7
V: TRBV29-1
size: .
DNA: TGCAGCGTTAGGGGTGACATACGCTCCTACGAGCAGTACTTC
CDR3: CSVRGDIRSYEQYF

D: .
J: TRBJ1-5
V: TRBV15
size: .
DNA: TGTGCCACCGAGACCGCTCGAGGAGAGGGTCGACAGCCCCAGCATTTT
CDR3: CATETARGEGRQPQHF

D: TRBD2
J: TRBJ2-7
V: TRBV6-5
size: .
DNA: TGTGCCAGCAGTTCCACCGGACTAGTCTCCTACGAGCAGTACTTC
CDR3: CASSSTGLVSYEQYF

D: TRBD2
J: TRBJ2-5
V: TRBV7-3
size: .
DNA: TGTGCCAGCAGCCTGGGGACTAGCGGAGCCCAAGAGACCCAGTACTTC
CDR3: CASSLGTSGAQETQYF

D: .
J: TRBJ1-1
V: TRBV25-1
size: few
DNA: TGTGCCAGCAGTTTCGCGGGGAACACTGAAGCTTTCTTT
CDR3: CASSFAGNTEAFF

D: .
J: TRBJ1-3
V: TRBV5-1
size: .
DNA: TGCGCCAGCAGCGTCAGGGGTGATTCTGGAAACACCATATATTTT
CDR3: CASSVRGDSGNTIYF

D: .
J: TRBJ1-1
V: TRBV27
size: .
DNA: TGTGCCAGCAGTCAATACACCCCTGAAGCTTTCTTT
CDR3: CASSQYTPEAFF

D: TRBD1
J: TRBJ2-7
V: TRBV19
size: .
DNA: TGTGCCAGTAGAAAAGGACAGGGAGTCTCCTACGAGCAGTACTTC
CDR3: CASRKGQGVSYEQYF

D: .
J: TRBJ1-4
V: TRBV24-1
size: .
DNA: TGTGCCACCAGTGACCGCACGCGAGGGCAACGAGAAAAACTGTTTTTT
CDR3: CATSDRTRGQREKLFF

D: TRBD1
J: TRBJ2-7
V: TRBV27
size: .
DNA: TGTGCCAGCAGCTCCTCCCGGACAGGAGGCAGAGAGCAGTACTTC
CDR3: CASSSSRTGGREQYF

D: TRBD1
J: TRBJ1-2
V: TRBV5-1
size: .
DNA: TGCGCCAGCAGCTTTGATCCCACAGGGGCTCCCAACTATGGCTACACCTTC
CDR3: CASSFDPTGAPNYGYTF

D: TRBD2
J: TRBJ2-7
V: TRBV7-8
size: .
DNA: TGTGCCAGCAGCTCCCGGGCGGGAGTAAGCAGAGAAACCTACGAGCAGTACTTC
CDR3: CASSSRAGVSRETYEQYF

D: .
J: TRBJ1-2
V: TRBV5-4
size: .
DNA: TGTGCCAGCAGCGACGGTAACGGTCCAGGGAGGGACTATGGCTACACCTTC
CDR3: CASSDGNGPGRDYGYTF

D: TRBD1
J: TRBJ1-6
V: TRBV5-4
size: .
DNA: TGTGCCAGCAGCAGACAGGGGGCGAATAATTCACCCCTCCACTTT
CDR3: CASSRQGANNSPLHF

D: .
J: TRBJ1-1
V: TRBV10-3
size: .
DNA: TGTGCCATCAGTGACGCCGCCAGGGGAAACACTGAAGCTTTCTTT
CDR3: CAISDAARGNTEAFF

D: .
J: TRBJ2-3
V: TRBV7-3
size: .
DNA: TGTGCCAGCAGCCCAAGTTGGGACTCCGATACGCAGTATTTT
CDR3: CASSPSWDSDTQYF

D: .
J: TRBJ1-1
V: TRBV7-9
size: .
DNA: TGTGCCAGCAGCTTACGGGGGGTCACTGAAGCTTTCTTT
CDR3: CASSLRGVTEAFF

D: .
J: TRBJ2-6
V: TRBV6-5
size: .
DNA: TGTGCCAGCAGTTACTCTATGGGGCTAGGGGCCAACGTCCTGACTTTC
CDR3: CASSYSMGLGANVLTF

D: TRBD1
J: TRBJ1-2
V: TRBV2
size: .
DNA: TGTGCCAGCAGTCAACAGGGGGCGGACTATGGCTACACCTTC
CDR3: CASSQQGADYGYTF

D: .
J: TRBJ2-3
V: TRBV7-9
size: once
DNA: TGTGCCAGCAGATCCCGACAGTCAGATACGCAGTATTTT
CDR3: CASRSRQSDTQYF

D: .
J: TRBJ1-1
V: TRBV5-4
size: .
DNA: TGTGCCAGCAGCTTGGACAGCCAGGGCACTGAAGCTTTCTTT
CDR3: CASSLDSQGTEAFF

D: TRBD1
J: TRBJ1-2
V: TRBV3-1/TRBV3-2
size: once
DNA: TGTGCCAGCAGCCTTACCGGGACAGGGAATGGCTACACCTTC
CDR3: CASSLTGTGNGYTF

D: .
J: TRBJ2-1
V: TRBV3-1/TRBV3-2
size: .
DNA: TGTGCCAGCGGGGACACCTACAATGAGCAGTTCTTC
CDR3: CASGDTYNEQFF

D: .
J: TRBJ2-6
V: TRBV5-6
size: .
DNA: TGTGCCAGCAGCTTAACATTGACGGGTTCTGGGGCCAACGTCCTGACTTTC
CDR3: CASSLTLTGSGANVLTF

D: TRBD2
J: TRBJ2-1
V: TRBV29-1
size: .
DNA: TGCAGCGTTGTTACTAGCGGGAGGGCCCAGGTTGTCTTC
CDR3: CSVVTSGRAQVVF